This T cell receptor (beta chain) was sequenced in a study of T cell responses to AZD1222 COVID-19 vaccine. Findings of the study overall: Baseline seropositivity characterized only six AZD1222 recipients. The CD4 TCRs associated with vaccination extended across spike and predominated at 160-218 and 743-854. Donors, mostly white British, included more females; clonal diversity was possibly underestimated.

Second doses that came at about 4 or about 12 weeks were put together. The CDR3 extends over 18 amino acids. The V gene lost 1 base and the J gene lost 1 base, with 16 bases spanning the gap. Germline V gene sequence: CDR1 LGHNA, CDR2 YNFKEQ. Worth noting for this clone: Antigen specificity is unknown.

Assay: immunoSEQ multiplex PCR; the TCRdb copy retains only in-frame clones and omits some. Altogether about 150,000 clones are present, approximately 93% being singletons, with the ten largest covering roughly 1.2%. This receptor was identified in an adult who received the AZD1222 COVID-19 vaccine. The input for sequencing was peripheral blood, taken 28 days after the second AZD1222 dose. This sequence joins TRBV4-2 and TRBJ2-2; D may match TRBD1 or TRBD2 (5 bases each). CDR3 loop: CASSQGLGPAKNTGELFF. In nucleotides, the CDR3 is TGTGCCAGCAGCCAAGGCCTGGGACCAGCTAAGAACACCGGGGAGCTGTTTTTT.